This section outlines one T cell receptor beta chain sequence together with its context. This entry comes from a study of blood T cell repertoires in COVID-19. Germline loops: CDR1 SGHNT, CDR2 YENEEA. The CDR3 is made up of 14 amino acids. Deletions cut 5 bases from V and 4 bases from J, with 13 bases between. Clones were read by immunoSEQ multiplex PCR, and TCRdb kept only the in-frame ones, dropping some. This table holds about 270,000 clones, 85% found once. Sequencing was carried out using peripheral blood. V usage is TRBV11-3 and J usage is TRBJ2-3; tentative D call: TRBD2 (7 bases). This clonotype was sampled from a human donor in a cohort sampled during active COVID-19. CDR3 nucleotides: TGTGCCAGCAGCCTGGGGAGGGGGGCAGATACGCAGTATTTT. This translates into CASSLGRGADTQYF.